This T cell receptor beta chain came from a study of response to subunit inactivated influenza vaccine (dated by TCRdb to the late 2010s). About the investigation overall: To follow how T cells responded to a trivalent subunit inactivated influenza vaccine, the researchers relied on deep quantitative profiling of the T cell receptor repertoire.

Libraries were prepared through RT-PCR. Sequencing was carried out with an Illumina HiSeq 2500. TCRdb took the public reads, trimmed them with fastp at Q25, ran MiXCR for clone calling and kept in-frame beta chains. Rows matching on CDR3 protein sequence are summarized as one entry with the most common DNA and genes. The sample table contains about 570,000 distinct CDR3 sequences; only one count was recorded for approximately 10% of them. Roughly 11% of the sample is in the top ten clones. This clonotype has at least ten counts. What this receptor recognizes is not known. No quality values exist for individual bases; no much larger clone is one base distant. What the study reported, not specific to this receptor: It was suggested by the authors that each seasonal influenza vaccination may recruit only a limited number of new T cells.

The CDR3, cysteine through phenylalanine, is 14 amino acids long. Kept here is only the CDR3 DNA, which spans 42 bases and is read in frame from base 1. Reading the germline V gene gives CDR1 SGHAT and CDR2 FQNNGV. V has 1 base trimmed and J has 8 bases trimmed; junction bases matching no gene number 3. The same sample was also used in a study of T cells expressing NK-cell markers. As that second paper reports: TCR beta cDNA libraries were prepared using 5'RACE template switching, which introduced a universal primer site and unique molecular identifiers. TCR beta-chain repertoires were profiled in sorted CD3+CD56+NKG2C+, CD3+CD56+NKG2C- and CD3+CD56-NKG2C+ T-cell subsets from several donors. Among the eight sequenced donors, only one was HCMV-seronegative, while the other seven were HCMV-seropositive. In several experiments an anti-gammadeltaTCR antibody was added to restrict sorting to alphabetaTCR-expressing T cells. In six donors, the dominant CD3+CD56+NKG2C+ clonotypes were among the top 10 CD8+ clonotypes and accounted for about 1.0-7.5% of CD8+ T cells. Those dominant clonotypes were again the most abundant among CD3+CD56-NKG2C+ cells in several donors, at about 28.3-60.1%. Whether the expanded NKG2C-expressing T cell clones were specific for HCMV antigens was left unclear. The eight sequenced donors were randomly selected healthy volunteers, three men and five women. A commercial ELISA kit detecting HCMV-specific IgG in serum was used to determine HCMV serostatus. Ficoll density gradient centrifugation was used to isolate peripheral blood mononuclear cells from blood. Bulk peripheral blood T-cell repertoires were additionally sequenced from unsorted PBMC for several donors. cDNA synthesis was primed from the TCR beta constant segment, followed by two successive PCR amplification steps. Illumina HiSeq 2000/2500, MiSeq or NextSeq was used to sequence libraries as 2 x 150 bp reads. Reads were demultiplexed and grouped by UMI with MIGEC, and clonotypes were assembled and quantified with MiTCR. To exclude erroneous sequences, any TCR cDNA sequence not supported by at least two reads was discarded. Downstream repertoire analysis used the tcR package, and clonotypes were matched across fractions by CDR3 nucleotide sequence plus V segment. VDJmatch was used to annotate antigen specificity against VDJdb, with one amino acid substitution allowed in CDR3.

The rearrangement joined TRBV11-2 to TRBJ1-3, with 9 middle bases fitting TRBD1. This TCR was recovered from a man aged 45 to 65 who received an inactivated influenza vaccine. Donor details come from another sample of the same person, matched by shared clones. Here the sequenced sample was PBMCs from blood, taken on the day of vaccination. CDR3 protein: CASSLAGQGHTIYF. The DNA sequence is TGTGCCAGCAGCTTAGCCGGACAGGGGCACACCATATATTTT.